This T cell receptor beta chain was recorded in a study of T cell responses to AZD1222 COVID-19 vaccine. Overall study: Timing groups of about 4 and about 12 weeks for second doses were pooled.

The data were produced by immunoSEQ multiplex PCR, yet TCRdb's version contains in-frame clones alone and is incomplete. The table includes about 150,000 clones, roughly 92% detected once. Broader study findings: After the peak T cell response, and only then, were repertoires sampled. A reported finding is that nearly half of spike-specific TCRs target unmutated variant regions. Vaccine-associated CD4 TCRs ranged over spike, dominating at 160-218 and 743-854.

As for this clone: What it recognizes is unknown.

The germline V gene has CDR1 SGHRS and CDR2 YFSETQ. Unmatched junction bases numbered 17, after V lost 4 bases and J lost 6 bases. The CDR3 extends over 17 amino acids. The receptor comes from an adult in good health. Source: peripheral blood, taken on day 0 of AZD1222 vaccination. The rearrangement uses TRBV5-1 and TRBJ1-1, with 8 nucleotides matching TRBD1. CDR3 nucleotide sequence: TGCGCCAGCAGCGGTGACAGGGGAAGCTTGTCCAATGCTGAAGCTTTCTTT. As protein: CASSGDRGSLSNAEAFF. The full variable domain, completed using reference TRBV5-1 and TRBJ1-1, is KAGVTQTPRYLIKTRGQQVTLSCSPISGHRSVSWYQQTPGQGLQFLFEYFSETQRNKGNFPGRFSGRQFSNSRSEMNVSTLELGDSALYLCASSGDRGSLSNAEAFFGQGTRLTVV.